These 30 T cell receptor beta chains originate from one sample sequenced in a study of PD-1 blockade in classical Hodgkin lymphoma (dated by TCRdb to the early 2020s). The time point tag for this specimen amounts to: cycle 4 day 1 (C4D1), after more than five weeks of nivolumab. Every trial patient had relapsed following autologous stem cell transplantation, and prior brentuximab vedotin exposure was what differed among cohorts A, B and C. Using a Miltenyi CD4+ T cell isolation kit, CD4+ T cells were purified from thawed PBMCs through magnetic negative selection. Library construction relied on the immunoSEQ multiplex PCR assay. Sourced from immuneACCESS, this table was stored by TCRdb with only in-frame sequences that have V and J called. A share of the clones is absent; for the studies checked, an unresolved V gene accounts for under half, and the remainder has no known explanation. The sample has around 11,000 clones on record, approximately 81% of them singletons. About 3% of the sample is in the top ten clones.

Sequenced here: CD4+ T cells from blood, sampled before the fourth cycle of nivolumab. Every receptor here comes from a human donor with classical Hodgkin lymphoma.

The V gene is TRBV28, the J gene TRBJ2-4, with a possible D match to TRBD2 (6 bases). The CDR3 is made up of 14 amino acids. CDR1 and CDR2 from the germline V gene are MDHEN and SYDVKM. The V end lost 6 bases, the J end lost 7 bases, and 16 bases lay between the germline ends. For the CDR3, the DNA is TGTGCCAGCAGCTTCCCGCTAGGGAGGAACATTCAGTACTTC. Translation: CASSFPLGRNIQYF.

The chain has TRBV2 and TRBJ2-7, with D perhaps TRBD2 (5 bases). This CDR3 is built from 13 residues. Trimming pared 3 bases from V and 0 bases from J, leaving 6 bases between. Germline V gene lookup returns CDR1 SNHLY and CDR2 FYNNEI. The CDR3 is CASSDGSSYEQYF. DNA of the CDR3: TGTGCCAGCAGTGATGGGAGCTCCTACGAGCAGTACTTC.

The chain recombines TRBV27 with TRBJ2-1; a weak D match, TRBD2 (6 bases). Germline lookup yields CDR1 MNHEY and CDR2 SMNVEV (reference sequence). V was cut by 6 bases and J by 4 bases, with 13 bases left in between. This CDR3 spans 14 amino acids. The CDR3 reads CASRGDSLYNEQFF. CDR3 nucleotide sequence: TGTGCCAGCAGGGGGGACTCCCTTTACAATGAGCAGTTCTTC.

The J gene is TRBJ2-7, the V gene TRBV28; D may be TRBD2 (6 bases). Germline CDR1 is MDHEN and CDR2 is SYDVKM. The germline V and J ends were trimmed by 6 bases and 0 bases, with 12 bases remaining between them. The CDR3 sequence is 14 residues long. The CDR3 reads CASRGGLLSYEQYF. The CDR3 DNA follows: TGTGCCAGCAGGGGGGGACTCCTCTCCTACGAGCAGTACTTC.

The count of this clone is one. Here the CDR3 DNA reads TGCGCCAGCAGCTTGGCTAGCGGACTCAATGAGCAGTTCTTC. Its protein is CASSLASGLNEQFF. This chain connects TRBV5-1 to TRBJ2-1; 7 bases are shared with TRBD2. This CDR3 region has 14 residues. V shed 0 bases, J shed 6 bases, and the junction held 3 bases outside the gene matches. In germline, CDR1 is SGHRS, CDR2 YFSETQ.

The chain joins TRBV6-6 to TRBJ1-2, with D perhaps TRBD1 (6 bases). Germline assignment: CDR1 MNHNY and CDR2 SVGAGI (reference sequence). This CDR3 comprises 11 residues. Deletions cut 8 bases from V and 7 bases from J, with 11 bases between. The CDR3 is CASGAGAGYTF. The CDR3 region has the DNA TGTGCCAGCGGGGCAGGGGCTGGCTACACCTTC.

The chain links TRBV5-1 to TRBJ2-5, with 8 positions matching TRBD1. The trim removed 4 bases at V and 5 bases at J, leaving 4 bases unmatched. The CDR3 extends over 13 amino acids. Germline V CDR1 and CDR2: SGHRS, YFSETQ. CDR3: CASSPYRGETQYF. CDR3 nucleotides: TGCGCCAGCAGCCCATACAGGGGGGAGACCCAGTACTTC.

V and J are TRBV4-2 and TRBJ2-7, with 7 bases identical to TRBD1. The V gene end was trimmed by 4 bases and the J gene end by 5 bases; junction bases not matched to a gene: 8. In germline, CDR1 is LGHNA, CDR2 YNFKEQ. This CDR3 region has 14 residues. Written as DNA, the CDR3 is TGTGCCAGCAGCCCGGCGCAGGGGGACCACGAGCAGTACTTC. Encoded protein: CASSPAQGDHEQYF.

CDR3 in amino acids: CASSPGVAEAFF. The CDR3 nucleotides read TGTGCCAGCAGCCCAGGGGTAGCTGAAGCTTTCTTT. V usage is TRBV7-8 and J usage is TRBJ1-1; possible D gene TRBD1, 6 bases. CDR3 length: 12 amino acids. CDR1 is SGHVS and CDR2 is FQNEAQ in the germline V gene. V was shortened by 5 bases and J by 6 bases, with 10 bases between the two germline ends.

J is TRBJ2-1 and V is TRBV5-1, with D hard to call. The germline V gene encodes CDR1 SGHRS and CDR2 YFSETQ. This CDR3 is 13 amino acids long. V lost 4 bases and J lost 4, with 9 bases in between. CDR3 coding DNA: TGCGCCAGCAGCGCCCAGGTATACAATGAGCAGTTCTTC. Translated: CASSAQVYNEQFF. The full variable domain, rest sourced from reference TRBV5-1 and TRBJ2-1, is KAGVTQTPRYLIKTRGQQVTLSCSPISGHRSVSWYQQTPGQGLQFLFEYFSETQRNKGNFPGRFSGRQFSNSRSEMNVSTLELGDSALYLCASSAQVYNEQFFGPGTRLTVL.

The V gene is TRBV2, the J gene TRBJ2-2; the D gene could be TRBD1 or TRBD2 (5 bases each). V gave up 4 bases and J gave up 6 bases, with 9 bases separating them. The germline V gene encodes CDR1 SNHLY and CDR2 FYNNEI. This CDR3 has 13 residues. CDR3 region: CASSVGAPGELFF. As DNA, the CDR3 is TGTGCCAGCAGTGTCGGGGCGCCCGGGGAGCTGTTTTTT.

The gene calls are TRBV5-1 and TRBJ2-2, with 7 bases fitting TRBD2. The CDR3 runs to 14 residues. Germline CDR1 SGHRS, CDR2 YFSETQ. V trimming: 3 bases; J trimming: 1 base; junction bases outside the gene matches: 0. The CDR3 reads CASSSSGNTGELFF. CDR3 DNA sequence: TGCGCCAGCAGCTCTAGCGGGAACACCGGGGAGCTGTTTTTT.

The chain links TRBV25-1 to TRBJ2-5; D perhaps matches TRBD1 (5 bases). CDR3 length equals 13 residues. Looked up from germline, CDR1 is MGHDK and CDR2 is SYGVNS. Trimming removed 9 bases from V and 0 bases from J, with 11 bases in between. CDR3 DNA: TGTGCCAGTCTGGACACGTACCAAGAGACCCAGTACTTC. Its protein is CASLDTYQETQYF.

The chain carries TRBV10-3 and TRBJ2-6, with 7 bases identical to TRBD2. The ends lost 3 bases at V and 0 bases at J; junction bases unmatched: 5. Germline V gene sequence: CDR1 ENHRY, CDR2 SYGVKD. CDR3 length equals 17 residues. CDR3 bases: TGTGCCATCAGTGATCCGAGGGAGGGCTCTGGGGCCAACGTCCTGACTTTC. This translates into CAISDPREGSGANVLTF.

The chain links TRBV5-1 to TRBJ2-1; 7 nucleotides align to TRBD2. The ends lost 4 bases at V and 1 base at J; junction bases unmatched: 8. This CDR3 spans 16 amino acids. Per germline, CDR1 SGHRS and CDR2 YFSETQ. CDR3 nucleotide sequence: TGCGCCAGCAGCCCGCTTACTAGCGATTCCTACAATGAGCAGTTCTTC. It yields the protein CASSPLTSDSYNEQFF.

The chain combines TRBV19 with TRBJ2-1; weak D call: TRBD1 (5 bases). V lost 6 bases, J lost 5 bases, and 11 bases lay in between. Germline CDR1 and CDR2: LNHDA and SQIVND (reference sequence). The CDR3 totals 13 residues. Written as DNA, the CDR3 is TGTGCCAGTAGATACACAGGCGACAATGAGCAGTTCTTC. Its protein is CASRYTGDNEQFF.

The chain is built from TRBV10-3 and TRBJ1-1; TRBD1 matches 9 bases. V was pared by 6 bases and J by 0 bases, with 5 bases of the junction left unmatched. The germline gives CDR1 ENHRY, CDR2 SYGVKD. The CDR3 is made up of 15 amino acids. The CDR3 DNA reads TGTGCCATCAGGGGGGGGACAGGGTTGAACACTGAAGCTTTCTTT. Translation: CAIRGGTGLNTEAFF.

The chain recombines TRBV6-5 with TRBJ2-1; no definite D call. Between the trimmed V and J ends, which lost 4 bases and 14 bases, there was a span of 18 bases. Germline values: CDR1 MNHEY, CDR2 SVGAGI. The CDR3 has 13 residues. CDR3: CASSSSDSGREFF. The CDR3 nucleotides read TGTGCCAGCAGTTCGAGCGACTCCGGCCGCGAGTTCTTC.

The chain combines TRBV7-3 with TRBJ2-2; D call uncertain. The germline V gene encodes CDR1 SGHTA and CDR2 FQGTGA. V dropped 8 bases and J dropped 1 base, with 11 bases sitting between them. The length of the CDR3 is 14 residues. The chain's CDR3 is CASRTSVNTGELFF. The CDR3 nucleotides are TGTGCCAGCCGAACGTCGGTGAACACCGGGGAGCTGTTTTTT. Full variable domain (rest looked up from reference TRBV7-3 and TRBJ2-2): GAGVSQTPSNKVTEKGKYVELRCDPISGHTALYWYRQSLGQGPEFLIYFQGTGAADDSGLPNDRFFAVRPEGSVSTLKIQRTERGDSAVYLCASRTSVNTGELFFGEGSRLTVL.

The rearrangement joins TRBV18 to TRBJ2-1; the D gene is possibly TRBD1 (6 bases). Germline lookup yields CDR1 KGHSH and CDR2 LQKENI. The length of the CDR3 is 17 residues. The V and J ends lost 4 bases and 2 bases respectively, with 18 bases between them. CDR3 DNA sequence: TGTGCCAGCTCACGCGCGGGTAGGGGGAACGCCTACAATGAGCAGTTCTTC. Protein: CASSRAGRGNAYNEQFF. The full variable domain, in which reference TRBV18 and TRBJ2-1 provide the parts outside the CDR3, is NAGVMQNPRHLVRRRGQEARLRCSPMKGHSHVYWYRQLPEEGLKFMVYLQKENIIDESGMPKERFSAEFPKEGPSILRIQQVVRGDSAAYFCASSRAGRGNAYNEQFFGPGTRLTVL.

The chain couples TRBV4-1 to TRBJ1-3; D is unclear. The CDR3 contains 15 residues. Germline V gene lookup returns CDR1 MGHRA and CDR2 YSYEKL. V lost 4 bases and J 0 bases, leaving 10 bases between the germline ends. The CDR3 spells CASSLLEDSGNTIYF. CDR3 in DNA: TGCGCCAGCAGCCTACTCGAAGACTCTGGAAACACCATATATTTT.

V is TRBV7-9 and J is TRBJ2-3; perhaps TRBD2 as D (6 bases). This CDR3 is 14 amino acids long. Deletions cut 3 bases from V and 8 bases from J, with 15 bases between. From germline, CDR1 is SEHNR and CDR2 FQNEAQ (reference sequence). The CDR3 DNA sequence: TGTGCCAGCAGCTTGCAGGCTCCCGGGGGTACGCAGTATTTT. Translation gives CASSLQAPGGTQYF.

This chain connects TRBV28 to TRBJ2-7, with 8 positions matching TRBD2. Germline V gene lookup returns CDR1 MDHEN and CDR2 SYDVKM. Losses at the gene ends were 8 bases for V and 0 bases for J; bases not matched to a gene: 6. This CDR3 spans 14 amino acids. The chain's CDR3 is CASVRSGGSYEQYF. Here the CDR3 DNA reads TGTGCCAGCGTGAGAAGCGGGGGCTCCTACGAGCAGTACTTC.

This clone is labeled medium-sized. V usage is TRBV7-2 and J usage is TRBJ1-5, with D perhaps TRBD1 (5 bases). The V and J ends lost 4 bases and 0 bases respectively, with 13 bases between them. Germline CDR1 reads SGHTA; CDR2 reads FQGNSA. This CDR3 region has 16 residues. CDR3 nucleotide sequence: TGTGCCAGCAGCTCCAACGCAGGGAATAGCAATCAGCCCCAGCATTTT. The encoded protein is CASSSNAGNSNQPQHF.

The rearrangement links TRBV7-6 to TRBJ2-2; 8 bases are shared with TRBD1. With 1 base clipped from V and 4 bases from J, the junction kept 8 bases outside the gene matches. Germline CDR1 and CDR2: SGHVS and FNYEAQ. The CDR3 consists of 17 residues. As DNA, the CDR3 is TGTGCCAGCAGCTTAGGAGCAGGGGGCTTTGGCACCGGGGAGCTGTTTTTT. Amino acids: CASSLGAGGFGTGELFF.

The V gene is TRBV2, the J gene TRBJ1-4; unclear D gene. This CDR3 comprises 16 residues. Germline CDR1 and CDR2: SNHLY and FYNNEI. V lost 1 base, J lost 8 bases, and 17 bases lay in between. The CDR3 region has the DNA TGTGCCAGCAGTGAAGGATCTTTATGGTTAAGGGAAAAACTGTTTTTT. Translated: CASSEGSLWLREKLFF. Variable domain in full (rest from reference TRBV2 and TRBJ1-4): EPEVTQTPSHQVTQMGQEVILRCVPISNHLYFYWYRQILGQKVEFLVSFYNNEISEKSEIFDDQFSVERPDGSNFTLKIRSTKLEDSAMYFCASSEGSLWLREKLFFGSGTQLSVL.

The chain carries TRBV5-5 and TRBJ2-3, with no clear D. The germline V gene encodes CDR1 SGHKS and CDR2 YYEKEE (reference sequence). The length of the CDR3 is 16 residues. V lost 6 bases, J lost 2 bases, and 19 bases lay in between. The CDR3 loop is CASNQFTPAPTDTQYF. The CDR3, as DNA: TGTGCCAGCAACCAATTCACTCCCGCGCCCACAGATACGCAGTATTTT.

This CDR3 reads CASSSSGQGNEQFF. The CDR3 coding sequence is TGTGCCAGCAGTTCCTCCGGACAGGGCAATGAGCAGTTCTTC. This chain links TRBV28 with TRBJ2-1, with TRBD1 identical over 8 bases. The CDR3 spans 14 residues. The germline V gene has CDR1 MDHEN and CDR2 SYDVKM. The ends lost 4 bases at V and 6 bases at J; junction bases unmatched: 5.

This chain connects TRBV5-4 to TRBJ2-4; TRBD2 matches at 13 bases. CDR1 SGHNT and CDR2 YYREEE come from the germline V gene (reference sequence). V was clipped by 4 bases and J by 3 bases; unmatched bases: 10. This CDR3 is built from 18 residues. CDR3 in DNA: TGTGCCAGCAGCCCCGGGACTAGCGGGATAGGTGGCAAAAACATTCAGTACTTC. Translation gives CASSPGTSGIGGKNIQYF.

The chain recombines TRBV5-4 with TRBJ1-2; D call uncertain. V lost 4 bases and J 4 bases, leaving 17 bases between the germline ends. CDR1 and CDR2 from the germline V gene are SGHNT and YYREEE (reference sequence). CDR3 length: 15 residues. This chain's CDR3 is CASSRTTTSGYGYTF. The CDR3 DNA follows: TGTGCCAGCAGCCGGACTACTACTTCGGGCTATGGCTACACCTTC.